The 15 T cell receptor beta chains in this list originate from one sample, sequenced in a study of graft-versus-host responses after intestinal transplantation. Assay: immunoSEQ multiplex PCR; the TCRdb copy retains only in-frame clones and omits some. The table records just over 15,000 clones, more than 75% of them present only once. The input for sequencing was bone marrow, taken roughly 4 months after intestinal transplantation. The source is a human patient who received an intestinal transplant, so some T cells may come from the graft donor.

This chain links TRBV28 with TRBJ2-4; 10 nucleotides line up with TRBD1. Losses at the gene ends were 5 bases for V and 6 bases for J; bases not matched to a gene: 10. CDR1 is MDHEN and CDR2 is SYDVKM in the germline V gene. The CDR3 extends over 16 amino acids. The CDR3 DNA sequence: TGTGCCAGCAGTCCATTACCGGGACAGGGGATAAACATTCAGTACTTC. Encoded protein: CASSPLPGQGINIQYF.

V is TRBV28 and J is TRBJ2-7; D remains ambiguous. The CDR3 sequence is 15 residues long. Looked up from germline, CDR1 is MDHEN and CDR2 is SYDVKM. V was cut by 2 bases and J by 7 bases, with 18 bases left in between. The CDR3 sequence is CASSLLQMNLGEQYF. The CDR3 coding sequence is TGTGCCAGCAGTTTACTTCAAATGAACCTGGGGGAGCAGTACTTC.

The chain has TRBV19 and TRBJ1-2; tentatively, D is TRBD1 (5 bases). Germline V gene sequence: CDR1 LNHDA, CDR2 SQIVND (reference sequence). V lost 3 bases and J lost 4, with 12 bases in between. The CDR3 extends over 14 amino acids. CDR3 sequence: CASSILRGLYGYTF. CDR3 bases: TGTGCCAGTAGTATCCTGAGGGGACTCTATGGCTACACCTTC.

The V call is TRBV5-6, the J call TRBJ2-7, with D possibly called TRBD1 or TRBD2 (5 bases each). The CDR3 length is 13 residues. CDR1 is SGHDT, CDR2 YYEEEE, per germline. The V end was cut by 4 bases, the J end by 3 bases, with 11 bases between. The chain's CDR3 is CASSPGTYYEQYF. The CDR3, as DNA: TGTGCCAGCAGCCCCGGGACCTACTACGAGCAGTACTTC.

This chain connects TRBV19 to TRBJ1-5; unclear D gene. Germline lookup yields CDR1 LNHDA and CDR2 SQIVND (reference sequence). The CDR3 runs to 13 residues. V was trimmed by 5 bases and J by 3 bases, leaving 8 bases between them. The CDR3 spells CASSAEFNQPQHF. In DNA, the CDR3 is TGTGCCAGTAGTGCAGAATTCAATCAGCCCCAGCATTTT.

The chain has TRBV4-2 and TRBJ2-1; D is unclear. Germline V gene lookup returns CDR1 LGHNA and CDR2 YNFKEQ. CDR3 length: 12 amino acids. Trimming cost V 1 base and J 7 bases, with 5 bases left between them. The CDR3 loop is CASSQASNEQFF. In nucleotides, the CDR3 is TGTGCCAGCAGCCAAGCAAGTAATGAGCAGTTCTTC.

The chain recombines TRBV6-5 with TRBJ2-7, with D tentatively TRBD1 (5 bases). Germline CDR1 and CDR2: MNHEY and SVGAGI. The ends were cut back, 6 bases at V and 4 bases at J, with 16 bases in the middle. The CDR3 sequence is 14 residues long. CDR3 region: CASSPTGKLYEQYF. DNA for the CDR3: TGTGCCAGCAGCCCAACAGGAAAACTATACGAGCAGTACTTC.

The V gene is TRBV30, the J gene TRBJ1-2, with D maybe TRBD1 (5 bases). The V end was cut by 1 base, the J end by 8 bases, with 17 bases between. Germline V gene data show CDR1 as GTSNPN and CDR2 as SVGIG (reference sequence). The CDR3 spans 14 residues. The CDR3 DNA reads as TGTGCCTGGAGTGCCGAGACAGTTTCGCAAGGCTACACCTTC. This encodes CAWSAETVSQGYTF.

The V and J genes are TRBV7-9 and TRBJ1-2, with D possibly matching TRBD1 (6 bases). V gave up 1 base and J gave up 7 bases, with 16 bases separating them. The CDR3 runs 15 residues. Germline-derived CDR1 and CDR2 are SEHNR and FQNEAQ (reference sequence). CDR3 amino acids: CASSLEGQGNGGYTF. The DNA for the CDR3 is TGTGCCAGCAGCTTAGAGGGCCAGGGGAATGGTGGCTACACCTTC.

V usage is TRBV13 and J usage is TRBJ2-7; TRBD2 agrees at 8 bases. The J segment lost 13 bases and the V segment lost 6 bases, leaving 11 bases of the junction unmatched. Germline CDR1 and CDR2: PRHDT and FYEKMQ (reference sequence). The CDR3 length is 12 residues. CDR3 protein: CASSGSGGTTYF. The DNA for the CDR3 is TGTGCCAGCAGTGGATCGGGGGGGACGACTTACTTC.

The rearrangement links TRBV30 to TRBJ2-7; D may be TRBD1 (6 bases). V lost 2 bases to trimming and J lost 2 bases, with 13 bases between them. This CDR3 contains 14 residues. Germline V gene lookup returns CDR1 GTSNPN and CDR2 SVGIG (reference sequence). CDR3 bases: TGTGCCTGGAGTATGAACAGGGAGCCCTACGAGCAGTACTTC. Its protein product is CAWSMNREPYEQYF.

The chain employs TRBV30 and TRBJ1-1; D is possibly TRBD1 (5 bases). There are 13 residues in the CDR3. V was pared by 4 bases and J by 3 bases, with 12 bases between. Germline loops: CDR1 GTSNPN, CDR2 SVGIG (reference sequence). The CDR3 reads CAWTRDEDTEAFF. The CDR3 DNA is TGTGCCTGGACGAGGGACGAGGACACTGAAGCTTTCTTT.

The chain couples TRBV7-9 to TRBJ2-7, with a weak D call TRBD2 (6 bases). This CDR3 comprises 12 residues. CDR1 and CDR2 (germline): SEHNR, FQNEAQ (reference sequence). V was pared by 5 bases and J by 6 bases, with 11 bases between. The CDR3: CASSELSGEQYF. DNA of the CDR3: TGTGCCAGCAGCGAACTTAGCGGCGAGCAGTACTTC. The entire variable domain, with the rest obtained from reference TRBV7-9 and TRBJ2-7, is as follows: DTGVSQNPRHKITKRGQNVTFRCDPISEHNRLYWYRQTLGQGPEFLTYFQNEAQLEKSRLLSDRFSAERPKGSFSTLEIQRTEQGDSAMYLCASSELSGEQYFGPGTRLTVT.

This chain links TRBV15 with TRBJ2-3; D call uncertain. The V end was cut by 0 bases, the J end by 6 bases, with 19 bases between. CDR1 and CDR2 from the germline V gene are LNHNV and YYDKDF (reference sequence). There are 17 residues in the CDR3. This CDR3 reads CATSRDIWTQRPDTQYF. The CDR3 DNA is TGTGCCACCAGCAGAGATATCTGGACCCAGCGTCCGGATACGCAGTATTTT.

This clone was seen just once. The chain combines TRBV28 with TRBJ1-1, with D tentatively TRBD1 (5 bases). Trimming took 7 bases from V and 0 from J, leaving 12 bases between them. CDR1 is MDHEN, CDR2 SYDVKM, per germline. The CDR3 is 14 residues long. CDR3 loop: CASTRGEMNTEAFF. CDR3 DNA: TGTGCCAGCACGCGGGGCGAGATGAACACTGAAGCTTTCTTT.